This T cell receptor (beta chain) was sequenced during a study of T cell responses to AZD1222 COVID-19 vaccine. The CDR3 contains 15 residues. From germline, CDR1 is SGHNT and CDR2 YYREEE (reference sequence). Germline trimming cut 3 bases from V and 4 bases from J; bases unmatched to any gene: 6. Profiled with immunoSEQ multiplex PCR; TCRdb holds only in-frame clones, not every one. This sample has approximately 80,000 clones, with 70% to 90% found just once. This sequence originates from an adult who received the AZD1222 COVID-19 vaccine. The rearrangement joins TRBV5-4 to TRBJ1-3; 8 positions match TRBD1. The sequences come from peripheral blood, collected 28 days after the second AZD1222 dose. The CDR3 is CASSYAGQGGNTIYF. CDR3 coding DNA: TGTGCCAGCAGCTACGCCGGACAGGGCGGAAACACCATATATTTT.